This T cell receptor (beta chain) originates from a study of T cell responses to AZD1222 COVID-19 vaccine (dated by TCRdb to about 2021). Study-wide context: A total of approximately 240 trial participants underwent TCR sequencing, of whom nearly 210 had received two doses of AZD1222 and some 26 had received two doses of the MenACWY control vaccine. Trial participants were enrolled into age subgroups of 18-55, 56-69 and 70-plus years, which contained around 140, 26 and 57 TCR-sequenced participants, respectively.

Deletion took 2 bases off V and 8 bases off J, with a span of 11 bases between the germline ends. Taken from cysteine to phenylalanine, the CDR3 has 13 residues. The only DNA kept is the CDR3, 39 bases in frame from the first base. The time point label here, explained by the study, means: about 28 days (+/-7) after the second vaccine dose. AZD1222 recipients whose second dose came at about 4 weeks and those whose second dose came at about 12 weeks were combined into one group, since spike-specific TCR depth and breadth did not differ between the two schedules. The vaccinee samples were drawn from two UK trials, COV001 and COV002, one of which was a single-blind randomized controlled phase 2/3 trial testing AZD1222 (ChAdOx1 nCoV-19) in healthy adults. Trial participant PBMC samples were collected at day 0 and day 28 after the second dose for TCRbeta chain sequencing. As for this clone: Its antigen is currently not known. One base away there is no much larger clone; base qualities are not given.

General study outcomes and caveats: After two AZD1222 doses, both the breadth and the depth of spike-specific TCRs were significantly higher than at day 0 and than in MenACWY recipients. Participants were mostly white British and included more females than males, and it was suggested by the authors that clonal diversity may have been underestimated. Conclusions about previously exposed vaccinees are limited because only six or seven AZD1222 recipients were SARS-CoV-2 seropositive at baseline. The 56-69-year group was small, and its depth increase did not reach significance, likely because of low power. Because no day 14 peak-response samples were available, the repertoires could be characterized only after the peak T cell response. The vaccine-associated CD4 TCRs covered the entire spike protein, and the dominant responses fell in regions 160-218 and 743-854. Reportedly, close to half of the unique spike-specific TCRs recognized epitopes lying outside the regions that are mutated in the B.1.351 and B.1.1.7 variants.

The CDR3 regions of human TCRbeta chains were subjected to immunosequencing. For the original study's pipeline: Repertoire TCRs were matched against a reference library of SARS-CoV-2-specific TCRs generated with the MIRA antigen-specificity platform. Breadth was defined as the fraction of unique TCRs that were SARS-CoV-2-associated. Depth was defined as the fraction of total T cells that were SARS-CoV-2-associated. Using the MIRA data, each spike-specific TCR was mapped to the spike region that the TCR reacts to and placed in a CD4 or CD8 class. Log10-transformed breadth and depth values were compared by one-way ANOVA with Sidak's multiple comparisons tests. The table was pulled from immuneACCESS by TCRdb, which kept in-frame rearrangements only. Such tables lose some clones; where checked, under half of the loss comes from unresolved V genes, and the rest has no known cause. V, J and clone size are taken as reported in that table, and D and trimming were inferred from the DNA itself. This sample comprises more than 90,000 clones, about 90% of them detected only once. Jointly, the top ten make up approximately 15% of the sample.

This receptor chain uses TRBV12-3 or TRBV12-4 and TRBJ2-3; the D gene assignment is ambiguous. The sample consisted of peripheral blood, taken 28 days after the second AZD1222 dose. The source is an adult who received the AZD1222 COVID-19 vaccine. The CDR3 corresponds to CASSLRVWGTQYF. In nucleotides, the sequence is TGTGCCAGCAGTTTAAGGGTTTGGGGTACGCAGTATTTT.